Following are 32 T cell receptor beta chains from one sample sequenced in a study of cytomegalovirus exposure and HLA in healthy donors. The PCR was carried out with 60 Vbeta primers and 13 Jbeta primers. Using immunoSEQ multiplex PCR, the repertoire was profiled, and TCRdb retains in-frame clones only, with some absent. This sample contains 55,000 to 80,000 clones. Sample: PBMCs. These TCRs come from a man aged 40-50 years in good health and CMV-seronegative.

On this clone: The sample holds other DNA sequences that translate to the same CDR3. The gene calls are TRBV7-9 and TRBJ1-2; TRBD1 matches at 7 bases. Germline V gene lookup returns CDR1 SEHNR and CDR2 FQNEAQ (reference sequence). Losses at the gene ends were 6 bases for V and 8 bases for J; bases not matched to a gene: 9. The CDR3 is 13 amino acids. The CDR3, as DNA: TGTGCCAGCAGTTCACAGGGGTGGTGGGGCTACACCTTC. This encodes CASSSQGWWGYTF.

This chain joins TRBV10-3 and TRBJ2-1; 7 positions match TRBD1. The CDR3 is 15 amino acids. Germline assignment: CDR1 ENHRY and CDR2 SYGVKD. V lost 8 bases, J lost 7 bases, and 14 bases stayed unmatched. This CDR3 is CAIDRVGPMSNEQFF. The CDR3 DNA reads as TGTGCCATCGACAGGGTAGGCCCAATGTCGAATGAGCAGTTCTTC.

The genes are TRBV4-1 and TRBJ1-1; no definite D call. Germline CDR1 MGHRA, CDR2 YSYEKL. The CDR3 sequence is 14 residues long. The V gene lost 0 bases and the J gene lost 0 bases, with 5 bases spanning the gap. The CDR3 DNA sequence: TGCGCCAGCAGCCAAGAGTCGGTGAACACTGAAGCTTTCTTT. Its translation is CASSQESVNTEAFF.

The chain has TRBV11-2 and TRBJ2-2; TRBD2 might be the D (6 bases). The CDR3 has 16 residues. Germline V gene lookup returns CDR1 SGHAT and CDR2 FQNNGV. V lost 1 base, J lost 4 bases, and 13 bases lay in between. The CDR3 region has the DNA TGTGCCAGCAGCTTAGGCCGGGGACTGACCACCGGGGAGCTGTTTTTT. It yields the protein CASSLGRGLTTGELFF. Looking up the rest from reference TRBV11-2 and TRBJ2-2 gives the full variable domain: EAGVAQSPRYKIIEKRQSVAFWCNPISGHATLYWYQQILGQGPKLLIQFQNNGVVDDSQLPKDRFSAERLKGVDSTLKIQPAKLEDSAVYLCASSLGRGLTTGELFFGEGSRLTVL.

The chain employs TRBV30 and TRBJ1-5; no clear D. Germline loops: CDR1 GTSNPN, CDR2 SVGIG (reference sequence). The length of the CDR3 is 13 residues. V dropped 4 bases and J dropped 3 bases, with 10 bases sitting between them. In DNA, the CDR3 is TGTGCCTGGAATCCCGGGTACAATCAGCCCCAGCATTTT. This gives the protein CAWNPGYNQPQHF.

This chain uses TRBV5-4 with TRBJ2-5; 10 bases are shared with TRBD2. The CDR3 has 14 amino acids. The trim removed 4 bases at V and 5 bases at J, leaving 5 bases unmatched. CDR1 and CDR2 from the germline V gene are SGHNT and YYREEE (reference sequence). The CDR3 loop reads CASSEAGGPETQYF. The CDR3 coding sequence is TGTGCCAGCAGCGAAGCGGGGGGGCCGGAGACCCAGTACTTC.

The chain's CDR3 is CASSLAGLPNTEAFF. In DNA form, the CDR3 reads TGTGCCAGCAGCTTAGCGGGACTCCCGAACACTGAAGCTTTCTTT. The chain is built from TRBV11-2 and TRBJ1-1; D is possibly TRBD1 (5 bases). V lost 1 base, J lost 1 base, and 10 bases lay in between. This CDR3 contains 15 residues. CDR1 is SGHAT and CDR2 is FQNNGV in the germline V gene.

The rearrangement links TRBV7-9 to TRBJ2-7, with no clear D. Between the trimmed V and J ends, which lost 2 bases and 1 base, there was a span of 15 bases. Germline CDR1 reads SEHNR; CDR2 reads FQNEAQ (reference sequence). The CDR3 has 16 amino acids. As DNA, the CDR3 is TGTGCCAGCAGCTTATTAACCTTGACACCTTCCTACGAGCAGTACTTC. Its protein product is CASSLLTLTPSYEQYF.

The V gene is TRBV4-2, the J gene TRBJ2-7; 10 nucleotides agree with TRBD1. The trim removed 0 bases at V and 5 bases at J, leaving 7 bases unmatched. The germline V gene encodes CDR1 LGHNA and CDR2 YNFKEQ. There are 16 residues in the CDR3. This CDR3 reads CASSQDLTGGANEQYF. The DNA of the CDR3 is TGTGCCAGCAGCCAAGATTTGACAGGGGGCGCCAACGAGCAGTACTTC.

The rearrangement uses TRBV19 and TRBJ1-5; D unclear. There are 17 residues in the CDR3. Per germline, CDR1 LNHDA and CDR2 SQIVND (reference sequence). The germline V and J ends were trimmed by 5 bases and 4 bases, with 21 bases remaining between them. CDR3 bases: TGTGCCAGTAGTTCCCTAGGGAAAGGCGGGATAAATCAGCCCCAGCATTTT. Protein: CASSSLGKGGINQPQHF. Full variable domain (outside the CDR3, taken from reference TRBV19 and TRBJ1-5): DGGITQSPKYLFRKEGQNVTLSCEQNLNHDAMYWYRQDPGQGLRLIYYSQIVNDFQKGDIAEGYSVSREKKESFPLTVTSAQKNPTAFYLCASSSLGKGGINQPQHFGDGTRLSIL.

The rearrangement uses TRBV9 and TRBJ2-3; 7 nucleotides match TRBD1. V lost 3 bases to trimming and J lost 4 bases; unmatched junction nucleotides: 11. CDR1 is SGDLS and CDR2 is YYNGEE in the germline V gene. The CDR3 totals 16 residues. The CDR3: CASSAVHRGGADTQYF. Written as DNA, the CDR3 is TGTGCCAGCAGCGCCGTCCACAGGGGCGGTGCAGATACGCAGTATTTT.

The chain recombines TRBV19 with TRBJ1-5; D perhaps matches TRBD1 (6 bases). The germline V and J ends were trimmed by 0 bases and 5 bases, with 11 bases remaining between them. There are 15 residues in the CDR3. Germline V lookup: CDR1 LNHDA, CDR2 SQIVND (reference sequence). The CDR3 DNA follows: TGTGCCAGTAGTATAGATCGGGACAAGTATCAGCCCCAGCATTTT. This codes for CASSIDRDKYQPQHF. Together with reference TRBV19 and TRBJ1-5, the CDR3 gives the full variable domain: DGGITQSPKYLFRKEGQNVTLSCEQNLNHDAMYWYRQDPGQGLRLIYYSQIVNDFQKGDIAEGYSVSREKKESFPLTVTSAQKNPTAFYLCASSIDRDKYQPQHFGDGTRLSIL.

The rearrangement links TRBV7-9 to TRBJ2-2; TRBD1 agrees at 8 bases. CDR1 and CDR2 (germline): SEHNR, FQNEAQ (reference sequence). The CDR3 covers 12 residues. The ends lost 5 bases at V and 13 bases at J; junction bases unmatched: 6. The CDR3 coding sequence is TGTGCCAGCAGCCCAGGACAGGGTGGGCTGTTTTTT. Translation: CASSPGQGGLFF.

The V and J genes are TRBV7-8 and TRBJ2-7; 13 positions agree with TRBD2. The CDR3 is 15 residues long. Germline V gene lookup returns CDR1 SGHVS and CDR2 FQNEAQ. Unmatched junction bases numbered 4, after V lost 5 bases and J lost 3 bases. The CDR3 reads CASSGGTSGVYEQYF. CDR3 bases: TGTGCCAGCAGCGGAGGGACTAGCGGGGTCTACGAGCAGTACTTC.

The chain couples TRBV30 to TRBJ1-4; tentative D call: TRBD1 (6 bases). V gave up 3 bases and J gave up 7 bases, with 15 bases separating them. Germline V lookup: CDR1 GTSNPN, CDR2 SVGIG (reference sequence). The CDR3 totals 14 residues. The CDR3 DNA reads TGTGCCTGGAGCGCCGGGACATTAAGTGAAAAACTGTTTTTT. It codes for CAWSAGTLSEKLFF. The whole variable domain, filled in from reference TRBV30 and TRBJ1-4, reads SQTIHQWPATLVQPVGSPLSLECTVEGTSNPNLYWYRQAAGRGLQLLFYSVGIGQISSEVPQNLSASRPQDRQFILSSKKLLLSDSGFYLCAWSAGTLSEKLFFGSGTQLSVL.

This rearrangement joins TRBV11-3 to TRBJ2-3; 12 bases line up with TRBD1. This CDR3 contains 15 residues. Germline CDR1 is SGHNT and CDR2 is YENEEA. V lost 5 bases and J lost 5; bases outside the gene matches: 5. CDR3 nucleotide sequence: TGTGCCAGCAGCCCCGGGACAGGGGGCATAGATACGCAGTATTTT. It specifies CASSPGTGGIDTQYF.

This sequence joins TRBV2 and TRBJ1-4, with D hard to call. V gave up 6 bases and J gave up 0 bases, with 8 bases separating them. The length of the CDR3 is 14 residues. Per the germline V gene, CDR1 is SNHLY and CDR2 is FYNNEI. CDR3 in amino acids: CASSFSATNEKLFF. Here the CDR3 DNA reads TGTGCCAGCAGCTTCAGTGCAACTAATGAAAAACTGTTTTTT.

V and J are TRBV6-5 and TRBJ1-5; no clear D. V was shortened by 4 bases and J by 2 bases, with 12 bases between the two germline ends. CDR3 size: 15 residues. Germline CDR1 and CDR2: MNHEY and SVGAGI. CDR3 sequence (DNA): TGTGCCAGCAGTTCGTACGGGAATGGCAATCAGCCCCAGCATTTT. Amino acids: CASSSYGNGNQPQHF.

V usage is TRBV25-1 and J usage is TRBJ1-4; 7 bases align to TRBD1. Germline V lookup: CDR1 MGHDK, CDR2 SYGVNS. This CDR3 has 13 residues. Losses at the gene ends were 8 bases for V and 4 bases for J; bases not matched to a gene: 4. CDR3 in amino acids: CASEGADNEKLFF. In DNA, the CDR3 is TGTGCCAGCGAGGGGGCGGATAATGAAAAACTGTTTTTT.

The chain joins TRBV15 to TRBJ1-1, with D unresolved. Germline lookup yields CDR1 LNHNV and CDR2 YYDKDF (reference sequence). The CDR3 consists of 16 residues. V gave up 0 bases and J gave up 0 bases, with 11 bases separating them. CDR3: CATSRDRAVMNTEAFF. The CDR3 bases are TGTGCCACCAGCAGAGATCGCGCGGTGATGAACACTGAAGCTTTCTTT.

This sequence joins TRBV9 and TRBJ1-6, with 8 bases that match TRBD1. The germline V gene encodes CDR1 SGDLS and CDR2 YYNGEE. Germline trimming cut 3 bases from V and 5 bases from J; bases unmatched to any gene: 7. The CDR3 covers 16 residues. CDR3 nucleotide sequence: TGTGCCAGCAGCGCCCAAGGACAGGGTAATAATTCACCCCTCCACTTT. Its protein product is CASSAQGQGNNSPLHF.

The J gene is TRBJ1-5, the V gene TRBV7-9, with a tentative D call TRBD1 (5 bases). CDR3 length: 13 amino acids. V was pared by 5 bases and J by 3 bases, with 8 bases between. Germline V CDR1 and CDR2: SEHNR, FQNEAQ (reference sequence). The CDR3 is CASSDSYNQPQHF. Written as DNA, the CDR3 is TGTGCCAGCAGCGACAGTTACAATCAGCCCCAGCATTTT.

The rearrangement joins TRBV11-2 to TRBJ2-5; the match to TRBD2 covers 11 bases. Germline assignment: CDR1 SGHAT and CDR2 FQNNGV. This CDR3 is built from 16 residues. Trimming at V came to 4 bases and at J to 7 bases, leaving 11 bases not matched to a gene. CDR3 amino acids: CASSSQTSGVAGTQYF. The CDR3 bases are TGTGCCAGCAGCTCGCAGACTAGCGGGGTGGCCGGGACCCAGTACTTC.

J is TRBJ1-2 and V is TRBV6-1; TRBD1 matches 9 bases. Losses at the gene ends were 6 bases for V and 7 bases for J; bases not matched to a gene: 9. The CDR3 sequence is 14 residues long. CDR1 is MNHNS and CDR2 is SASEGT in the germline V gene. The CDR3 DNA reads TGTGCCAGCAGGGGGACAGGGCCTCATCTTGGCTACACCTTC. It codes for CASRGTGPHLGYTF.

This sequence joins TRBV2 and TRBJ2-4; D is unresolved. CDR3 length equals 11 residues. Germline V lookup: CDR1 SNHLY, CDR2 FYNNEI. V was shortened by 1 base and J by 10 bases, with 5 bases between the two germline ends. In DNA, the CDR3 is TGTGCCAGCAGTGAAGGGGCTATTCAGTACTTC. Encoded protein: CASSEGAIQYF.

V gene TRBV5-1 combines with J gene TRBJ2-3; the D is unclear. Trimming removed 2 bases at V and 5 bases at J, with 9 bases between. The CDR3 length is 13 residues. Germline-derived CDR1 and CDR2 are SGHRS and YFSETQ. The CDR3 loop reads CASSFRGGDTQYF. In DNA form, the CDR3 reads TGCGCCAGCAGCTTCCGAGGCGGAGATACGCAGTATTTT.

This chain uses TRBV6-1 with TRBJ2-5; D is unresolved. The better agreement between TRBJ2-7 and the DNA end casts doubt on the J call. This CDR3 comprises 12 residues. The germline CDR1 and CDR2 sequences are MNHNS and SASEGT. The DNA for the CDR3 is TGTGCCAGCAGTGATTACCTCTACGAGCAGTACTTC. As protein: CASSDYLYEQYF.

The V gene is TRBV7-9, the J gene TRBJ1-1; 11 nucleotides align to TRBD1. The CDR3 is 17 amino acids. The ends lost 5 bases at V and 1 base at J; junction bases unmatched: 9. CDR1 is SEHNR and CDR2 is FQNEAQ in the germline V gene (reference sequence). The CDR3 region has the DNA TGTGCCAGCAGCCCTGGGGGGACAGGGGGGGAGAACACTGAAGCTTTCTTT. It encodes CASSPGGTGGENTEAFF.

The gene calls are TRBV5-6 and TRBJ2-1; TRBD1 agrees at 9 bases. This CDR3 has 15 amino acids. The ends lost 4 bases at V and 14 bases at J; junction bases unmatched: 16. Germline V gives CDR1 SGHDT, CDR2 YYEEEE. The CDR3 coding sequence is TGTGCCAGCAGCGCCACCGGACAGGGGATGGTGCCAGAGTTCTTC. This translates into CASSATGQGMVPEFF.

The chain recombines TRBV29-1 with TRBJ1-5; 7 bases are a match to TRBD1. Germline V gives CDR1 SQVTM, CDR2 ANQGSEA. This CDR3 region has 14 residues. V lost 7 bases, J lost 4 bases, and 10 bases stayed unmatched. CDR3 in DNA: TGCAGCGCTCGGACAACAGGGGTTAATCAGCCCCAGCATTTT. Its translation: CSARTTGVNQPQHF.

This rearrangement joins TRBV5-1 to TRBJ1-5; no firm D call. Trimming stripped 0 bases from V and 1 base from J, with 8 bases between. The CDR3 spans 15 residues. The germline V gene has CDR1 SGHRS and CDR2 YFSETQ. CDR3 in amino acids: CASSLAPGSNQPQHF. The CDR3 DNA follows: TGCGCCAGCAGCTTGGCACCGGGGAGCAATCAGCCCCAGCATTTT.

The chain couples TRBV2 to TRBJ1-4; 10 nucleotides line up with TRBD1. Losses at the gene ends were 6 bases for V and 0 bases for J; bases not matched to a gene: 7. The CDR3 loop spans 17 amino acids. Germline values: CDR1 SNHLY, CDR2 FYNNEI. The CDR3 nucleotides read TGTGCCAGCAGCCCCGACAGGGGGCGTCCAACTAATGAAAAACTGTTTTTT. It specifies CASSPDRGRPTNEKLFF.